These 3 T cell receptor beta chains were sequenced from one sample in a study of response to subunit inactivated influenza vaccine. TCRdb reanalysed the RT-PCR reads using MiXCR and keeps one entry per CDR3 protein. Found here are about 700,000 distinct CDR3 sequences, less than 15% of them singletons; the top ten hold 7.5% to 8%. Sequenced material: PBMCs from blood, taken about 14 days before vaccination. The receptors derive from a man aged 50 to 60 who received an inactivated influenza vaccine.

The V and J genes are TRBV5-6 and TRBJ2-1; 7 nucleotides match TRBD1. Trimming at V came to 3 bases and at J to 13 bases, leaving 4 bases not matched to a gene. Germline V CDR1 and CDR2: SGHDT, YYEEEE. CDR3 length: 11 amino acids. In nucleotides, the CDR3 is TGTGCCAGCAGCTGGGGACAGATCCAGTTCTTC. Protein: CASSWGQIQFF.

The chain carries TRBV11-2 and TRBJ1-5, with 8 bases matching TRBD1. The germline V gene encodes CDR1 SGHAT and CDR2 FQNNGV. Trimming cost V 4 bases and J 3 bases; bases outside gene matches: 11. The CDR3 extends over 17 amino acids. The DNA of the CDR3 is TGTGCCAGCAGCTCAGGTGGTCAGGGGGCCTCCAATCAGCCCCAGCATTTT. Translated: CASSSGGQGASNQPQHF. Full variable domain (missing parts from reference TRBV11-2 and TRBJ1-5): EAGVAQSPRYKIIEKRQSVAFWCNPISGHATLYWYQQILGQGPKLLIQFQNNGVVDDSQLPKDRFSAERLKGVDSTLKIQPAKLEDSAVYLCASSSGGQGASNQPQHFGDGTRLSIL.

Only a few counts were recorded for this clonotype. This chain joins TRBV12-5 and TRBJ2-1; D is possibly TRBD2 (6 bases). V was trimmed by 7 bases and J by 8 bases, leaving 24 bases between them. CDR1 and CDR2 from the germline V gene are LGHNT and FRNRAP. The CDR3 length is 16 residues. CDR3 sequence: CASAPRASGPKDEQFF. CDR3 nucleotides: TGTGCTAGTGCCCCGAGGGCGAGCGGGCCCAAAGATGAGCAGTTCTTC.